Listed below are T cell receptor beta chains from one sample, sequenced in a study of blood T cell repertoires in COVID-19. Profiling relied on immunoSEQ multiplex PCR, and the TCRdb table lists in-frame clones only, not all of them. The sample lists some 350,000 clones; around four fifths were seen once. The sample taken for sequencing was peripheral blood. Receptor source: a man younger than 40 with active or convalescent COVID-19. Both conserved end residues are part of each CDR3. A D gene is named only where the DNA matches it firmly. Some rows have no size entry. The others give once, few or many, or a class for an expanded clone.

D gene: TRBD1; V gene: TRBV7-9; clone size: NA; J gene: TRBJ1-1; CDR3 DNA: TGTGCCAGCAGCTCCCCGGGACAGGGTTTGGAAGCTTTCTTT; CDR3 protein: CASSSPGQGLEAFF
D gene: NA; V gene: TRBV21-1; clone size: NA; J gene: TRBJ1-4; CDR3 DNA: TGTGCCAGCAGCAAATGGGCAGCAACTAATGAAAAACTGTTTTTT; CDR3 protein: CASSKWAATNEKLFF
D gene: NA; V gene: TRBV4-3; clone size: NA; J gene: TRBJ1-5; CDR3 DNA: TGCGCCAGCAGCCAAGATCGACGGCTCGGGGTTCAGCCCCAGCATTTT; CDR3 protein: CASSQDRRLGVQPQHF
D gene: NA; V gene: TRBV5-1; clone size: NA; J gene: TRBJ2-7; CDR3 DNA: TGCGCCAGCAAACCCGGTCCAAGCTCCTACGAGCAGTACTTC; CDR3 protein: CASKPGPSSYEQYF
D gene: TRBD2; V gene: TRBV7-9; clone size: once; J gene: TRBJ2-1; CDR3 DNA: TGTGCCGTTGCAAGGGCGGGAGGGAACAATGAGCAGTTCTTC; CDR3 protein: CAVARAGGNNEQFF
D gene: NA; V gene: TRBV13; clone size: NA; J gene: TRBJ1-4; CDR3 DNA: TGTGCCAGCAGCACGCTACAGGGTAAACTGTTTTTT; CDR3 protein: CASSTLQGKLFF
D gene: NA; V gene: TRBV6-5; clone size: NA; J gene: TRBJ2-7; CDR3 DNA: TGTGCCAGTACTGAGACAGACCCACTCTACGAGCAGTACTTC; CDR3 protein: CASTETDPLYEQYF
D gene: TRBD1; V gene: TRBV5-1; clone size: NA; J gene: TRBJ1-2; CDR3 DNA: TGCGCCAGCAGCCTTGGGACAGGGGTTACCAGCTATGGCTACACCTTC; CDR3 protein: CASSLGTGVTSYGYTF
D gene: TRBD2; V gene: TRBV2; clone size: NA; J gene: TRBJ2-3; CDR3 DNA: TGTGCCAGCACCGAGGGAGGGACGCAGTATTTT; CDR3 protein: CASTEGGTQYF
D gene: TRBD1; V gene: TRBV14; clone size: once; J gene: TRBJ1-2; CDR3 DNA: TGTGCCAGCAGCCAAGATTTACCGACAGGGGTAGGGTATGGCTACACCTTC; CDR3 protein: CASSQDLPTGVGYGYTF
D gene: NA; V gene: TRBV29-1; clone size: few; J gene: TRBJ2-2; CDR3 DNA: TGCAGCGTTGGAGTCCAGCAGGGGCGGGCCGGGGAGCTGTTTTTT; CDR3 protein: CSVGVQQGRAGELFF
D gene: TRBD1; V gene: TRBV15; clone size: NA; J gene: TRBJ1-6; CDR3 DNA: TGTGCCACCAGCAGAGATGGACAGGCTAATTCACCCCTCCACTTT; CDR3 protein: CATSRDGQANSPLHF
D gene: NA; V gene: TRBV19; clone size: NA; J gene: TRBJ2-2; CDR3 DNA: TGTGCCAGTAGTATGGCGGCTATCACCGGGGAGCTGTTTTTT; CDR3 protein: CASSMAAITGELFF
D gene: TRBD1; V gene: TRBV27; clone size: NA; J gene: TRBJ1-4; CDR3 DNA: TGTGCCAGCGCGGGACAGGGGGCACCCCCGCCTAATGAAAAACTGTTTTTT; CDR3 protein: CASAGQGAPPPNEKLFF
D gene: TRBD1; V gene: TRBV7-6; clone size: NA; J gene: TRBJ1-4; CDR3 DNA: TGTGCCAGCAGCTTAAGTGGGACAGGGGATGAACTGTTTTTT; CDR3 protein: CASSLSGTGDELFF
D gene: TRBD2; V gene: TRBV3-1/TRBV3-2; clone size: NA; J gene: TRBJ2-1; CDR3 DNA: TGTGCCAGCAGCCAAGGTAGCGGGGGGTACAATGAGCAGTTCTTC; CDR3 protein: CASSQGSGGYNEQFF
D gene: TRBD1; V gene: TRBV19; clone size: NA; J gene: TRBJ1-4; CDR3 DNA: TGTGCCAGTAGTATCCGGGACAGGAGTAATGAAAAACTGTTTTTT; CDR3 protein: CASSIRDRSNEKLFF
D gene: TRBD2; V gene: TRBV9; clone size: NA; J gene: TRBJ2-2; CDR3 DNA: TGTGCCAGCAGCCGCTCGACTAGCGGGGCGTACACCGGGGAGCTGTTTTTT; CDR3 protein: CASSRSTSGAYTGELFF
D gene: TRBD2; V gene: TRBV4-3; clone size: NA; J gene: TRBJ2-1; CDR3 DNA: TGCGCCAGCAGCCTCGGGACTAGCGGCAATGAGCAGTTCTTC; CDR3 protein: CASSLGTSGNEQFF
D gene: TRBD2; V gene: TRBV5-1; clone size: NA; J gene: TRBJ2-1; CDR3 DNA: TGCGCCAGCAGCCCGACTAGCGGGGGGGCGGGCTACAATGAGCAGTTCTTC; CDR3 protein: CASSPTSGGAGYNEQFF
D gene: NA; V gene: TRBV28; clone size: NA; J gene: TRBJ1-5; CDR3 DNA: TGTGCCAGTTTTCCGGGTTATAGCAATCAGCCCCAGCATTTT; CDR3 protein: CASFPGYSNQPQHF
D gene: NA; V gene: TRBV6-1; clone size: NA; J gene: TRBJ1-5; CDR3 DNA: TGTGCCAGCAGTGATTCGTCCTCCAATCAGCCCCAGCATTTT; CDR3 protein: CASSDSSSNQPQHF
D gene: NA; V gene: TRBV11-2; clone size: NA; J gene: TRBJ1-1; CDR3 DNA: TGTGCCAGCAGCATAACAGGGATGAACACTGAAGCTTTCTTT; CDR3 protein: CASSITGMNTEAFF
D gene: NA; V gene: TRBV7-2; clone size: NA; J gene: TRBJ1-1; CDR3 DNA: TGTGCCAGCAGCCTAAGCCTCGCCGCTGAAGCTTTCTTT; CDR3 protein: CASSLSLAAEAFF